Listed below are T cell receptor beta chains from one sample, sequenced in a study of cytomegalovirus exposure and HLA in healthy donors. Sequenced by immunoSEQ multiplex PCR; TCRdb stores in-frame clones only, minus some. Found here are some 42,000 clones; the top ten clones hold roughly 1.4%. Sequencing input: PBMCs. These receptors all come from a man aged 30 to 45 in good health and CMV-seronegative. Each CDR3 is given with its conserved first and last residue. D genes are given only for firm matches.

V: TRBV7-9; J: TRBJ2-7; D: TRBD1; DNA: TGTGCCAGCAGCCAGGGGGTAAACGAGCAGTACTTC; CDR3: CASSQGVNEQYF
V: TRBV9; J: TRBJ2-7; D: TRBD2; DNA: TGTGCCAGCAGCGGGGGACTAGCGGGAGGATACGAGCAGTACTTC; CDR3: CASSGGLAGGYEQYF
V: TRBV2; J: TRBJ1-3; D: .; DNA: TGTGCCAGCAGTGCCCTTATTTCTGGAAACACCATATATTTT; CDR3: CASSALISGNTIYF
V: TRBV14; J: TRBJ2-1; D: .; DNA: TGTGCCAGCAGCTACGGGAGAAGCCCCTACAATGAGCAGTTCTTC; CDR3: CASSYGRSPYNEQFF
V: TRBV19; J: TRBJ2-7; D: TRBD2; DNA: TGTGCCAGTAGCCCTGAGGGTAGCGGGAGTACCTACGAGCAGTACTTC; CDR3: CASSPEGSGSTYEQYF
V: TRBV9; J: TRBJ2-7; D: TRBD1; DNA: TGTGCCAGCAGCCCACGGGGACAGAACTACGAGCAGTACTTC; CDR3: CASSPRGQNYEQYF
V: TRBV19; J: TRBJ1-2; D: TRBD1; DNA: TGTGCCAGTAGACATCCGGGACAGCGAAACTATGGCTACACCTTC; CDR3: CASRHPGQRNYGYTF
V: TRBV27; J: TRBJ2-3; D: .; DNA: TGTGCCAGCAAACTTGTAGGGAGTGGGGGCACAGATACGCAGTATTTT; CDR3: CASKLVGSGGTDTQYF
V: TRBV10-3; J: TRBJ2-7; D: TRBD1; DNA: TGTGCCATCAGTGACCGACAGGGGCTGGGTGAGCAGTACTTC; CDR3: CAISDRQGLGEQYF
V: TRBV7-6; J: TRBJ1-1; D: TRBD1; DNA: TGTGCCAGCAGCTTAACAGGGGTAGTAAATACTGAAGCTTTCTTT; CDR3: CASSLTGVVNTEAFF
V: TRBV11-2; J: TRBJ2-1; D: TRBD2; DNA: TGTGCCAGCAGCTTAGATCTTGGGCGGGAGGGCGTCTATGAGCAGTTCTTC; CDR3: CASSLDLGREGVYEQFF
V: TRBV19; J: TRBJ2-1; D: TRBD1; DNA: TGTGCCAGTAGTGAACAGGGGTGGTATGAGCAGTTCTTC; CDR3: CASSEQGWYEQFF
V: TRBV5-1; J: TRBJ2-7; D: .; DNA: TGCGCCAGCAGCTTGGAGTACTCGGTGGACGAGCAGTACTTC; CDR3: CASSLEYSVDEQYF
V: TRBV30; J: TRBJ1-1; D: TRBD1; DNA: TGTGCCTGGGCCCGAGGGGCAGGGGGGCGCCAAGACACTGAAGCTTTCTTT; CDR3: CAWARGAGGRQDTEAFF
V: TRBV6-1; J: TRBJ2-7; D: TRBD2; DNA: TGTGCCAGCATGACTAGCGGAGCTTTCTACGAGCAGTACTTC; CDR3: CASMTSGAFYEQYF
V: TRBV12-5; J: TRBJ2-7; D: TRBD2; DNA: TGTGCTAGTGGGCCCACAGGGCCCCTTAGCGGGAGTGAAGTTGAGCAGTACTTC; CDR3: CASGPTGPLSGSEVEQYF
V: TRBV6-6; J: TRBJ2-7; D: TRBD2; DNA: TGTGCCAGCCGGGAGAGGGAGGCGGGGGCCTACGAGCAGTACTTC; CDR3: CASREREAGAYEQYF
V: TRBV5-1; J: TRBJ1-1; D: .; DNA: TGCGCCAGCAGCTCCACCAAGGCTGCGGGACGCACTGAAGCTTTCTTT; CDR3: CASSSTKAAGRTEAFF
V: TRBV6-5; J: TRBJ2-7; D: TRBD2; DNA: TGTGCCAGCAGTTACTCGAGGGAGGGACTAGGGTGGGAGCAGTACTTC; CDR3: CASSYSREGLGWEQYF
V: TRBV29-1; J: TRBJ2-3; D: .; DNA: TGCAGCGTTGGGCTAGCGAGCACAGATACGCAGTATTTT; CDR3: CSVGLASTDTQYF
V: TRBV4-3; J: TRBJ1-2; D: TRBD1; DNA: TGCGCCAGCAGCTCTCGGACAGGGTCTGGCGGCTACACCTTC; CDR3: CASSSRTGSGGYTF
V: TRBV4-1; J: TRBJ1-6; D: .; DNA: TGCGCCAGCAGCCAAGGGGACTCCAATAATTCACCCCTCCACTTT; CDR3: CASSQGDSNNSPLHF
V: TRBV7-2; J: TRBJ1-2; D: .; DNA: TGTGCCAGCAGCTACCAAGGACAGTCCTATGGCTACACCTTC; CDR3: CASSYQGQSYGYTF
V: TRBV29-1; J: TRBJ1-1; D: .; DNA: TGCAGCGTTGCCAGGGCAAACACTGAAGCTTTCTTT; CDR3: CSVARANTEAFF
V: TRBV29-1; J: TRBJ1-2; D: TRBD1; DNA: TGCAGCGTTGAAACAGGGGAAACTTATGGCTACACCTTC; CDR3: CSVETGETYGYTF
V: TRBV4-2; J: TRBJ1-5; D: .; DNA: TGTGCCAGCAGCCAAGAGGAGAGGCCACTCCAGTCCCAGCATTTT; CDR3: CASSQEERPLQSQHF
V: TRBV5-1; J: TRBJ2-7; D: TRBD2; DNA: TGCGCCAGCAGCTCCCTGGCTCTAGCGGGAGGCTCCGAGCAGTACTTC; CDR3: CASSSLALAGGSEQYF